The 28 T cell receptor beta chains reported below all come from one sample, sequenced in a study of T cells after yellow fever vaccination. Each CDR3 protein gets one entry after TCRdb re-called the 5' RACE reads with MiXCR. The profile shows about 68,000 distinct CDR3 sequences, 6.5% of them singletons. The sequenced sample was CD8+ T cells sorted from PBMCs, obtained about 49 days after the first yellow fever vaccination. These receptors all stem from a man younger than 35 who received the YFV17D yellow fever vaccine.

In this sample, this clonotype turned up many times. The chain joins TRBV9 to TRBJ2-1; D might be TRBD1 (6 bases). The V and J ends lost 3 bases and 6 bases respectively, with 10 bases between them. This CDR3 comprises 13 residues. CDR1 is SGDLS, CDR2 YYNGEE, per germline. The CDR3 nucleotides read TGTGCCAGCAGCGCTACCAGGGGCAATGAGCAGTTCTTC. This sequence encodes CASSATRGNEQFF.

The chain is built from TRBV7-8 and TRBJ2-7, with TRBD2 identical over 11 bases. This CDR3 has 15 residues. Germline V gene lookup returns CDR1 SGHVS and CDR2 FQNEAQ. V shed 4 bases, J shed 5 bases, and the junction held 7 bases outside the gene matches. CDR3 DNA: TGTGCCAGCAGCTCGACCGGGACTAGCGGAGACGAGCAGTACTTC. Encoded protein: CASSSTGTSGDEQYF.

This clonotype was observed many times. This chain links TRBV3-1 with TRBJ2-1, with D maybe TRBD2 (5 bases). This CDR3 contains 15 residues. Looked up from germline, CDR1 is LGHDT and CDR2 is YNNKEL (reference sequence). The ends were cut back, 0 bases at V and 7 bases at J, with 13 bases in the middle. The CDR3 DNA sequence: TGTGCCAGCAGCCAAGACCGAGGGCATGGGAATGAGCAGTTCTTC. Residues: CASSQDRGHGNEQFF.

At least ten counts were recorded for this clonotype. V and J are TRBV12-3 or TRBV12-4 and TRBJ2-3; D gene uncertain. Trimming removed 9 bases at V and 0 bases at J, with 16 bases between. The length of the CDR3 is 15 residues. CDR3 sequence reads: CASLSWAASTDTQYF. The DNA for the CDR3 is TGTGCCAGTTTGAGTTGGGCAGCTAGCACAGATACGCAGTATTTT.

V is TRBV12-5 and J is TRBJ1-1, with D perhaps TRBD1 (5 bases). The CDR3 totals 11 residues. V was shortened by 5 bases and J by 7 bases, with 8 bases between the two germline ends. Germline assignment: CDR1 LGHNT and CDR2 FRNRAP. CDR3 amino acids: CASGVTGEAFF. The CDR3 DNA reads as TGTGCTAGTGGTGTTACAGGTGAAGCTTTCTTT.

With regard to this clonotype: At one of its ends the junction is not consistent with the germline gene, which may arise from a read error. In nucleotides, the CDR3 is TGTGTCAGCAGCCCTAGAGACGAGCAGTACTTC. The encoded protein is CVSSPRDEQYF. The J gene is TRBJ2-7, the V gene TRBV12-3 or TRBV12-4; D remains unclear. This CDR3 region has 11 residues.

The sample holds many counts of this clonotype. This chain joins TRBV4-2 and TRBJ2-3; D gene unclear. Trimming removed 0 bases at V and 0 bases at J, with 7 bases between. Germline V gene sequence: CDR1 LGHNA, CDR2 YNFKEQ. CDR3 length: 15 amino acids. CDR3 DNA sequence: TGTGCCAGCAGCCAAGATGAGAGCAGCACAGATACGCAGTATTTT. Its translation is CASSQDESSTDTQYF.

A note on this clonotype: A junction boundary mismatches the germline segment, possibly from a read error. The chain employs TRBV20-1 and TRBJ2-1, with 12 bases lining up with TRBD2. The CDR3 extends over 16 amino acids. Germline V lookup: CDR1 DFQATT, CDR2 SNEGSKA (reference sequence). CDR3 in amino acids: CCAPPRTSGDYNEQFF. DNA of the CDR3: TGCTGTGCTCCTCCAAGGACTAGCGGGGACTACAATGAGCAGTTCTTC.

This chain connects TRBV5-1 to TRBJ1-2, with TRBD1 matching 8 bases. The CDR3 loop spans 15 amino acids. Unmatched junction bases numbered 7, after V lost 3 bases and J lost 3 bases. The V gene's germline CDR1 is SGHRS and CDR2 YFSETQ. In nucleotides, the CDR3 is TGCGCCAGCAGCTACCCGGGACAGGACTACTATGGCTACACCTTC. Translating it yields CASSYPGQDYYGYTF.

This clonotype was counted many times. The chain recombines TRBV29-1 with TRBJ2-7; D gene unclear. The V end was cut by 7 bases, the J end by 0 bases, with 7 bases between. This CDR3 contains 11 residues. Germline V CDR1 and CDR2: SQVTM, ANQGSEA. This chain's CDR3 is CSAVDSYEQYF. The CDR3 coding sequence is TGCAGCGCGGTCGACTCCTACGAGCAGTACTTC.

At least ten counts were recorded for this clonotype. V usage is TRBV29-1 and J usage is TRBJ2-4; the D gene is possibly TRBD2 (6 bases). Trimming removed 6 bases at V and 3 bases at J, with 18 bases between. Germline lookup yields CDR1 SQVTM and CDR2 ANQGSEA. This CDR3 comprises 15 residues. The CDR3 is CSVIAEGGSKNIQYF. The CDR3 bases are TGCAGCGTGATTGCCGAGGGAGGTAGCAAAAACATTCAGTACTTC.

The chain is built from TRBV7-9 and TRBJ1-2; D gene ambiguous. The V and J ends lost 2 bases and 0 bases respectively, with 13 bases between them. The CDR3 is 16 residues long. The germline V gene encodes CDR1 SEHNR and CDR2 FQNEAQ (reference sequence). CDR3 protein: CASSLTAGAANYGYTF. CDR3 sequence (DNA): TGTGCCAGCAGCTTAACGGCGGGAGCTGCTAACTATGGCTACACCTTC.

Only a few counts were recorded for this clonotype. This CDR3 is CASSLKSPLSGPYNEQFF. CDR3 sequence (DNA): TGCGCCAGCAGCCTCAAGTCCCCCCTTAGCGGGCCCTACAATGAGCAGTTCTTC. The chain is built from TRBV4-3 and TRBJ2-1, with 7 positions matching TRBD2. CDR1 and CDR2 from the germline V gene are LGHNA and YSLEER. The J segment lost 2 bases and the V segment lost 4 bases, leaving 14 bases of the junction unmatched. The CDR3 is made up of 18 amino acids.

This clonotype has a handful of counts. V gene TRBV29-1 combines with J gene TRBJ1-2; TRBD1 is a possible D gene (5 bases). V was trimmed by 7 bases and J by 5 bases, leaving 11 bases between them. CDR3 length: 11 amino acids. Germline assignment: CDR1 SQVTM and CDR2 ANQGSEA. CDR3 bases: TGCAGCGGACTAAAGGGGTATGGCTACACCTTC. It specifies CSGLKGYGYTF.

The V and J genes are TRBV6-5 and TRBJ2-7, with D perhaps matching TRBD1 or TRBD2 (5 bases each). V gave up 5 bases and J gave up 2 bases, with 13 bases separating them. Germline-derived CDR1 and CDR2 are MNHEY and SVGAGI. The CDR3 has 14 amino acids. The CDR3 region has the DNA TGTGCCAGCAGTCCCCGGGACCCAACCTACGAGCAGTACTTC. Its protein product is CASSPRDPTYEQYF.

This clonotype was detected ten times or more. The chain is built from TRBV6-6 and TRBJ2-2; D remains ambiguous. This CDR3 contains 12 residues. Germline loops: CDR1 MNHNY, CDR2 SVGAGI (reference sequence). V was trimmed by 6 bases and J by 8 bases, leaving 10 bases between them. CDR3 DNA sequence: TGTGCCAGCAGCCGCGGAGATGGGGAGCTGTTTTTT. It specifies CASSRGDGELFF.

This clonotype appeared a few times. The chain carries TRBV4-3 and TRBJ1-2; D is uncertain. CDR1 and CDR2 from the germline V gene are LGHNA and YSLEER. The CDR3 runs to 14 residues. Trimming took 0 bases from V and 3 from J, leaving 8 bases between them. This CDR3 is CASSQDSQDYGYTF. CDR3 coding DNA: TGCGCCAGCAGCCAAGACAGCCAGGACTATGGCTACACCTTC.

The count of this clonotype is one. CDR3 coding DNA: TGCAGTGCTAGGTATCGCCCGGCGACTATGAACACTGAAGCTTTCTTT. Amino acids: CSARYRPATMNTEAFF. The rearrangement joins TRBV20-1 to TRBJ1-1; unclear D gene. The V end lost 3 bases, the J end lost 0 bases, and 17 bases lay between the germline ends. The CDR3 has 16 residues. Germline values: CDR1 DFQATT, CDR2 SNEGSKA (reference sequence).

This clonotype was found many times. The chain links TRBV5-6 to TRBJ2-3; D might be TRBD1 (6 bases). Germline loops: CDR1 SGHDT, CDR2 YYEEEE. Trimming removed 4 bases from V and 0 bases from J, with 9 bases in between. The CDR3 length is 14 residues. The CDR3: CASSPGHSTDTQYF. In nucleotides, the CDR3 is TGTGCCAGCAGCCCGGGACATAGCACAGATACGCAGTATTTT.

V gene TRBV5-1 combines with J gene TRBJ2-7; D is unresolved. CDR3 size: 14 residues. From germline, CDR1 is SGHRS and CDR2 YFSETQ. Trimming cost V 1 base and J 3 bases, with 11 bases left between them. This CDR3 is CASSLRLGSYEQYF. DNA for the CDR3: TGCGCCAGCAGCTTGAGGTTAGGAAGCTACGAGCAGTACTTC.

This clonotype appeared many times. The V call is TRBV7-6, the J call TRBJ2-1; TRBD2 is a possible D gene (7 bases). The CDR3 consists of 17 residues. Germline V CDR1 and CDR2: SGHVS, FNYEAQ. V was cut by 0 bases and J by 4 bases, with 16 bases left in between. The CDR3 DNA sequence: TGTGCCAGCAGCTTAGCGGGGGCGGGGGCTTTTTACAATGAGCAGTTCTTC. Protein product: CASSLAGAGAFYNEQFF. Full variable domain (outside the CDR3, taken from reference TRBV7-6 and TRBJ2-1): GAGVSQSPRYKVTKRGQDVALRCDPISGHVSLYWYRQALGQGPEFLTYFNYEAQQDKSGLPNDRFSAERPEGSISTLTIQRTEQRDSAMYRCASSLAGAGAFYNEQFFGPGTRLTVL.

This clonotype was found many times. The chain uses TRBV28 and TRBJ2-3; TRBD1 agrees at 7 bases. V was pared by 3 bases and J by 2 bases, with 8 bases of the junction left unmatched. The length of the CDR3 is 16 residues. Germline V lookup: CDR1 MDHEN, CDR2 SYDVKM. CDR3 amino acids: CASSFLGGRFTDTQYF. Here the CDR3 DNA reads TGTGCCAGCAGTTTTTTAGGGGGCCGGTTCACAGATACGCAGTATTTT.

This rearrangement joins TRBV11-2 to TRBJ2-3, with TRBD2 matching 13 bases. CDR3 length: 19 amino acids. The germline gives CDR1 SGHAT, CDR2 FQNNGV. Trimming at V came to 4 bases and at J to 2 bases, leaving 12 bases not matched to a gene. The DNA for the CDR3 is TGTGCCAGCAGCTATTACGGGACTAGCGGGGCCCTTCCCACAGATACGCAGTATTTT. Amino acids: CASSYYGTSGALPTDTQYF.

As concerns this clonotype: The junction differs from germline at one of its ends, possibly a read error. V is TRBV12-3 or TRBV12-4 and J is TRBJ2-3; 9 bases agree with TRBD2. This CDR3 is 17 amino acids long. In nucleotides, the CDR3 is TGTGCCAGCAGTCCCCGACTCGTAGCGGGGGCAGCAGATACGAAGTATTTT. Amino acid sequence: CASSPRLVAGAADTKYF.

This clonotype has at least ten counts. The chain has TRBV27 and TRBJ2-5; no clear D gene. This CDR3 spans 16 amino acids. Between the trimmed V and J ends, which lost 2 bases and 5 bases, there was a span of 18 bases. The germline V gene encodes CDR1 MNHEY and CDR2 SMNVEV (reference sequence). Here the CDR3 reads CASSLRPRTRPETQYF. DNA of the CDR3: TGTGCCAGCAGTTTACGCCCGAGGACCCGTCCGGAGACCCAGTACTTC.

This clonotype was observed at least ten times. The V and J genes are TRBV25-1 and TRBJ2-3; D remains unclear. The germline CDR1 and CDR2 sequences are MGHDK and SYGVNS. CDR3 size: 15 residues. V shed 4 bases and J shed 0 bases, with 11 bases lying between them. CDR3 bases: TGTGCCAGCAGTGGAAGAACAGAGAGCACAGATACGCAGTATTTT. Translated, it gives CASSGRTESTDTQYF. Supplemented by reference TRBV25-1 and TRBJ2-3, the full variable domain reads EADIYQTPRYLVIGTGKKITLECSQTMGHDKMYWYQQDPGMELHLIHYSYGVNSTEKGDLSSESTVSRIRTEHFPLTLESARPSHTSQYLCASSGRTESTDTQYFGPGTRLTVL.

The gene calls are TRBV6-5 and TRBJ2-7; D unresolved. Germline V CDR1 and CDR2: MNHEY, SVGAGI. This CDR3 spans 10 amino acids. With 8 bases removed from V and 4 bases from J, the gap between germline ends came to 6 bases. DNA for the CDR3: TGTGCCAGCGGGCAGTACGAGCAGTACTTC. This gives the protein CASGQYEQYF.

The chain has TRBV7-8 and TRBJ2-1, with TRBD2 identical over 11 bases. With 4 bases clipped from V and 6 bases from J, the junction kept 17 bases outside the gene matches. Germline values: CDR1 SGHVS, CDR2 FQNEAQ. This CDR3 spans 19 amino acids. CDR3: CASSSFRASSGGAINEQFF. Written as DNA, the CDR3 is TGTGCCAGCAGCTCCTTTAGGGCCAGTAGCGGGGGGGCCATCAATGAGCAGTTCTTC.